The 14 T cell receptor beta chains below come from one sample, sequenced in a study of blood T cell repertoires in COVID-19. TCRdb's table, derived via immunoSEQ multiplex PCR, lists solely in-frame clones and lacks some. The table has some 390,000 clones, approximately 90% seen once. The sequenced sample was PBMCs or T cells enriched from blood (not recorded which). Source of these receptors: a young man who had recovered from COVID-19.

The chain employs TRBV9 and TRBJ2-1; TRBD2 aligns across 8 bases. Germline lookup yields CDR1 SGDLS and CDR2 YYNGEE. Trimming cost V 4 bases and J 9 bases; bases outside gene matches: 9. The CDR3 is made up of 14 amino acids. The CDR3 DNA is TGTGCCAGCAGCCCACCGGGGGGGGGCGGTGAGCAGTTCTTC. Encoded protein: CASSPPGGGGEQFF.

The chain is built from TRBV5-1 and TRBJ2-3; D is undetermined. In germline, CDR1 is SGHRS, CDR2 YFSETQ. The V gene lost 0 bases and the J gene lost 8 bases, with 7 bases spanning the gap. This CDR3 has 12 amino acids. CDR3: CASSLAGATQYF. CDR3 sequence (DNA): TGCGCCAGCAGCTTGGCGGGTGCTACGCAGTATTTT.

This chain links TRBV4-1 with TRBJ1-2; D gene uncertain. The CDR3 consists of 13 residues. The V end was cut by 4 bases, the J end by 3 bases, with 9 bases between. Looked up from germline, CDR1 is MGHRA and CDR2 is YSYEKL. For the CDR3, the DNA is TGCGCCAGCAGCCCACGGGGAGACTATGGCTACACCTTC. Translation: CASSPRGDYGYTF.

The J gene is TRBJ1-3, the V gene TRBV12-3 or TRBV12-4; no reliable D call. V lost 3 bases and J lost 6, with 9 bases in between. The CDR3 is made up of 13 amino acids. The CDR3 reads CASSFSYLNTIYF. CDR3 nucleotides: TGTGCCAGCAGTTTTTCGTATCTAAACACCATATATTTT.

The V call is TRBV3-1 (or the pseudogene TRBV3-2), the J call TRBJ2-2, with 7 nucleotides matching TRBD2. Losses at the gene ends were 6 bases for V and 7 bases for J; bases not matched to a gene: 8. The CDR3 is 14 amino acids. Per germline, CDR1 LGHDT and CDR2 YNNKEL (reference sequence). For the CDR3, the DNA is TGTGCCAGCAGTTGGCGGGAGTTCGGCGGGGAGCTGTTTTTT. Protein product: CASSWREFGGELFF.

The chain has TRBV10-3 and TRBJ1-1; D not resolved. From germline, CDR1 is ENHRY and CDR2 SYGVKD. The CDR3 runs 13 residues. V dropped 0 bases and J dropped 8 bases, with 10 bases sitting between them. The CDR3 DNA is TGTGCCATCAGTGAGTCCTCGGAGATCGAAGCTTTCTTT. Its protein product is CAISESSEIEAFF.

This clone occurred a few times. Different DNA sequences within this sample yield the same CDR3. The J gene is TRBJ1-1, the V gene TRBV18; maybe TRBD1 (5 bases). Germline CDR1 is KGHSH and CDR2 is LQKENI. This CDR3 region has 14 residues. The ends were cut back, 1 base at V and 1 base at J, with 7 bases in the middle. CDR3 in amino acids: CASSPLGGNTEAFF. The CDR3 DNA is TGTGCCAGCTCACCACTCGGGGGGAACACTGAAGCTTTCTTT. Complete variable domain (other parts from reference TRBV18 and TRBJ1-1): NAGVMQNPRHLVRRRGQEARLRCSPMKGHSHVYWYRQLPEEGLKFMVYLQKENIIDESGMPKERFSAEFPKEGPSILRIQQVVRGDSAAYFCASSPLGGNTEAFFGQGTRLTVV.

The chain is built from TRBV10-3 and TRBJ1-3; D unclear. The germline V and J ends were trimmed by 5 bases and 4 bases, with 9 bases remaining between them. Germline CDR1 reads ENHRY; CDR2 reads SYGVKD. The CDR3 is 13 residues long. CDR3 sequence reads: CAISSGLGNTIYF. CDR3 coding DNA: TGTGCCATCAGTTCCGGACTCGGAAACACCATATATTTT.

Here the CDR3 reads CASSPNRAESYEQYF. In nucleotides, the CDR3 is TGTGCCAGCTCACCAAACAGGGCTGAATCCTACGAGCAGTACTTC. This sequence joins TRBV18 and TRBJ2-7, with D tentatively TRBD1 (6 bases). Germline CDR1 is KGHSH and CDR2 is LQKENI. Trimming took off 2 bases at V and 1 base at J, with 12 bases between the two ends. The length of the CDR3 is 15 residues.

This chain joins TRBV5-1 and TRBJ2-1; TRBD1 aligns across 7 bases. CDR3 length: 16 residues. V dropped 0 bases and J dropped 4; count of bases not matched to a gene: 7. Germline values: CDR1 SGHRS, CDR2 YFSETQ. CDR3 amino acids: CASSLEVGQVYNEQFF. The DNA for the CDR3 is TGCGCCAGCAGCTTGGAGGTTGGACAGGTGTACAATGAGCAGTTCTTC.

The J gene is TRBJ2-1, the V gene TRBV5-1; 10 bases fit TRBD1. V dropped 1 base and J dropped 6; count of bases not matched to a gene: 7. Germline lookup yields CDR1 SGHRS and CDR2 YFSETQ. The CDR3 loop spans 16 amino acids. The DNA of the CDR3 is TGCGCCAGCAGCTTGAGTTTTGGACAGGGGGGCAATGAGCAGTTCTTC. Its translation is CASSLSFGQGGNEQFF. Together with reference TRBV5-1 and TRBJ2-1, the CDR3 gives the full variable domain: KAGVTQTPRYLIKTRGQQVTLSCSPISGHRSVSWYQQTPGQGLQFLFEYFSETQRNKGNFPGRFSGRQFSNSRSEMNVSTLELGDSALYLCASSLSFGQGGNEQFFGPGTRLTVL.

The chain uses TRBV5-8 and TRBJ1-5, with 9 bases matching TRBD1. Germline CDR1 reads SGHTS; CDR2 reads YDEGEE. J was trimmed by 6 bases and V by 2 bases; bases with no gene match: 9. This CDR3 comprises 16 residues. The CDR3 is CASSFFVGQGFQPQHF. CDR3 sequence (DNA): TGTGCCAGCAGCTTTTTCGTCGGACAGGGGTTTCAGCCCCAGCATTTT.

This clone was found a few times. The chain has TRBV15 and TRBJ1-4; D is undetermined. The CDR3 is made up of 13 amino acids. V lost 3 bases, J lost 4 bases, and 6 bases lay in between. Germline values: CDR1 LNHNV, CDR2 YYDKDF (reference sequence). As DNA, the CDR3 is TGTGCCACCAGCAGGGAGAGTAATGAAAAACTGTTTTTT. This translates into CATSRESNEKLFF.

This chain joins TRBV18 and TRBJ2-7; D is ambiguous. V was trimmed by 0 bases and J by 3 bases, leaving 9 bases between them. Germline values: CDR1 KGHSH, CDR2 LQKENI. The CDR3 spans 14 residues. CDR3 in amino acids: CASSPPEQNYEQYF. CDR3 sequence (DNA): TGTGCCAGCTCACCACCGGAACAGAACTACGAGCAGTACTTC.